This T cell receptor (beta chain) was captured in a study of OX40 agonist ivuxolimab in advanced cancers. Study as a whole: With ivuxolimab, an agonistic anti-OX40 (CD134) antibody, patients were treated. Study-level points and caveats: It was also the case that some nonresponders had low normalized T-cell clonal expansion. Researchers report that CD8+ T cells had, on average, more expanded clones than CD4+.

The assay was immunoSEQ multiplex PCR, and TCRdb's table has in-frame clones only and misses some. The sample includes tens of thousands of clones, about nine tenths of them seen just once. About this clone: Its antigen remains unknown.

The CDR3 is 13 amino acids. V was pared by 0 bases and J by 6 bases, with 10 bases between. Germline V gene lookup returns CDR1 SGHRS and CDR2 YFSETQ. This sample comprised CD4+ or CD8+ T cells sorted from blood, obtained in a trial of the OX40 agonist ivuxolimab. The sequence was obtained from an adult with an advanced solid tumor such as melanoma, head and neck, liver or kidney cancer. V and J are TRBV5-1 and TRBJ2-7, with D possibly being TRBD1 (5 bases). This CDR3 is CASSLEGQGEQYF. CDR3 DNA sequence: TGCGCCAGCAGCTTGGAGGGCCAGGGCGAGCAGTACTTC.